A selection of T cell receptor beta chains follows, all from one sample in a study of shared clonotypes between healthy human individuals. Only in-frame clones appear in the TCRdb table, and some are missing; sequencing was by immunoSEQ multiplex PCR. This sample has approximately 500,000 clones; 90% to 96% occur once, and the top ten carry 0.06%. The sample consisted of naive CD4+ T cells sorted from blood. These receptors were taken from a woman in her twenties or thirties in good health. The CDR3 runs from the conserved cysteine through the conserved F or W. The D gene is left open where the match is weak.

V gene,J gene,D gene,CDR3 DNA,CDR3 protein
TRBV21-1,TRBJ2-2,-,TGTGCCAGCAGCAAATTATCGTGGACAGGGTCGAACACCGGGGAGCTGTTTTTT,CASSKLSWTGSNTGELFF
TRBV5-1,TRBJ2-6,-,TGCGCCAGCAGCTTGGTGCAGGGTAACTCTGGGGCCAACGTCCTGACTTTC,CASSLVQGNSGANVLTF
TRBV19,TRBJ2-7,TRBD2,TGTGCCAGTAGCTACTCAAACGGGAGGTCGGGAGAGCAGTACTTC,CASSYSNGRSGEQYF
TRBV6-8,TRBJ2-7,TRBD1,TGTGCCAGCAGTTGCCGATGGGACAGCTCCTACGAGCAGTACTTC,CASSCRWDSSYEQYF
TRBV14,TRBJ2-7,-,TGTGCCAGCAGCCAACCGAAAGAGCAGTACTTC,CASSQPKEQYF
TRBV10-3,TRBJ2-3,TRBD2,TGTGCCATCAGTGAGAGCGCTAGCGGCACCACAGATACGCAGTATTTT,CAISESASGTTDTQYF
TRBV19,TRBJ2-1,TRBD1,TGTGCCAGTAGTATCGGGACAGGGTACAATGAGCAGTTCTTC,CASSIGTGYNEQFF
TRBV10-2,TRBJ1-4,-,TGCGCCAGCAGTGAGGATTTGGGGGAAAAACTGTTTTTT,CASSEDLGEKLFF
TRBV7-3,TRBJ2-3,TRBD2,TGTGCCAGCAGCTTAATAGGGGGGACTAGCGGGAGGGATACGCAGTATTTT,CASSLIGGTSGRDTQYF
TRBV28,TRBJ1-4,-,TGTGCCAGTAGCTTGGGGCAGGGAAGAGAAAAACTGTTTTTT,CASSLGQGREKLFF
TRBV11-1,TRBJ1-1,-,TGTGCCAGCAGCCGATTGGGGGGGAACACTGAAGCTTTCTTT,CASSRLGGNTEAFF
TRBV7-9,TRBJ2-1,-,TGTGCCAGCAGCCAGGGGGGAGGCCCCAATGAGCAGTTCTTC,CASSQGGGPNEQFF
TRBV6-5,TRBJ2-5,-,TGTGCCAGCAGTGTGGGAGAGACCCAGTACTTC,CASSVGETQYF
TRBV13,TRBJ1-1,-,TGTGCCAGCAGCTTAGAGTTAGTGAACACTGAAGCTTTCTTT,CASSLELVNTEAFF
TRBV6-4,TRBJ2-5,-,TGTGCCAGCACAGAGGGGGAAGAGACCCAGTACTTC,CASTEGEETQYF
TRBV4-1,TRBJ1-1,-,TGCGCCAGCAGCCAAGAGCCGGTAGGGTTTACTGAAGCTTTCTTT,CASSQEPVGFTEAFF
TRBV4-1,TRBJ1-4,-,TGCGCCAGCAGCCAAATCCAGGGTATAGAAAAACTGTTTTTT,CASSQIQGIEKLFF
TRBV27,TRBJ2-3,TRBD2,TGTGCCAGCAGTCCACCCCCCCCCGGGGAGGGATCAGATACGCAGTATTTT,CASSPPPPGEGSDTQYF
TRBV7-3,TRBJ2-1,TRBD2,TGTGCCAGCAGCCTAGCGGGAGGGTCTGGCAATGAGCAGTTCTTC,CASSLAGGSGNEQFF
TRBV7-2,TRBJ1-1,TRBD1,TGTGCCAGCAGCTTGACAGGGGGCATCACTGAAGCTTTCTTT,CASSLTGGITEAFF
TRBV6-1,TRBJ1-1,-,TGTGCCAGCAGTGAATTCCCCCTCGGTTCTGAAGCTTTCTTT,CASSEFPLGSEAFF
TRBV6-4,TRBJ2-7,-,TGTGCCAACGGGGGCTCCTACGAGCAGTACTTC,CANGGSYEQYF
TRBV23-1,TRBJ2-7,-,TGCGCCAGCCTACAAGGGGGAGACAGAGCTACATCCCATTACTCCTACGAGCAGTACTTC,CASLQGGDRATSHYSYEQYF
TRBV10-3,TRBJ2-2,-,TGTGCCATCAGTGAGTCTGGCGGGGAGCTGTTTTTT,CAISESGGELFF
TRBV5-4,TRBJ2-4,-,TGTGCCAGCAGCTCGGATGGGGGGATAGCCAAAAACATTCAGTACTTC,CASSSDGGIAKNIQYF
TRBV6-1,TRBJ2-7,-,TGTGCCAGCGGGCGGGGTCTCTACGAGCAGTACTTC,CASGRGLYEQYF
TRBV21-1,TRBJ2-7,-,TGTGCCAGCAGCAACTTAGAGGGACTGCGAAAATCCTACGAGCAGTACTTC,CASSNLEGLRKSYEQYF